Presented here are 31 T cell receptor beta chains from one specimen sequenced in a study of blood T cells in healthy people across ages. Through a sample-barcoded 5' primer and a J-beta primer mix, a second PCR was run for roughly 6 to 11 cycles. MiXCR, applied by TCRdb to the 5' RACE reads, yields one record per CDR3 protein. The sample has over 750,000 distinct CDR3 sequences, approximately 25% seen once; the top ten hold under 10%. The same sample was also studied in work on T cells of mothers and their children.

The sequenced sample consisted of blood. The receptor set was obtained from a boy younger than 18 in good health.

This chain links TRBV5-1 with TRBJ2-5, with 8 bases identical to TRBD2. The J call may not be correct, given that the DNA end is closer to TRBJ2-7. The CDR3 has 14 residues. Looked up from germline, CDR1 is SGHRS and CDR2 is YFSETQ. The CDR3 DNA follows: TGCGCCAGCAGCTGGGGGCGGGAGGTCGTCGAGCAGTACTTC. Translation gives CASSWGREVVEQYF.

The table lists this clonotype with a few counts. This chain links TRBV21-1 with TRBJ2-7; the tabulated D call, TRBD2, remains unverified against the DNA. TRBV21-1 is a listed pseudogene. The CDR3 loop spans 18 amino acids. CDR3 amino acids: CASSRRTSGREIPYEQYF. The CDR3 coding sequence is TGTGCCAGCAGCAGAAGGACTAGCGGGAGGGAGATCCCCTACGAGCAGTACTTC.

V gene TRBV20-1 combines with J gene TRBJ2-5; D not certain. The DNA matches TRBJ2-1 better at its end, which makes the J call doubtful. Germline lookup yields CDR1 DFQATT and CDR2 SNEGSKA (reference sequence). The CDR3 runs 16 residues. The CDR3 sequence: CSARTPGRISLHEQFF. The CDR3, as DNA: TGCAGTGCTAGGACCCCGGGCAGGATTTCATTACATGAGCAGTTCTTC.

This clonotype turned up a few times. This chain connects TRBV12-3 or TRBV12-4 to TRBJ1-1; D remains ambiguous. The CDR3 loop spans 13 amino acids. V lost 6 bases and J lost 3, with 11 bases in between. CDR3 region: CASSMTGDTEAFF. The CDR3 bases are TGTGCCAGCAGCATGACGGGCGACACTGAAGCTTTCTTT.

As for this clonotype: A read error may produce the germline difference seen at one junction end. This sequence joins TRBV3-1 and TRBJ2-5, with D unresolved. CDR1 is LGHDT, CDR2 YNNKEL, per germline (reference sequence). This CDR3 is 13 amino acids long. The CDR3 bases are TGTGCCAGCAGCCAAGACCCGCAGGAGACCCTGTACTTC. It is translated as CASSQDPQETLYF.

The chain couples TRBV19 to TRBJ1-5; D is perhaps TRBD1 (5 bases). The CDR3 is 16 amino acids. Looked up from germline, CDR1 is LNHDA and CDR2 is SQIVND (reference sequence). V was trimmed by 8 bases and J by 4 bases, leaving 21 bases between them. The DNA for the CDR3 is TGTGCCAGTCAGGAACGCCCGGGACGGAGGAATCAGCCCCAGCATTTT. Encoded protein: CASQERPGRRNQPQHF.

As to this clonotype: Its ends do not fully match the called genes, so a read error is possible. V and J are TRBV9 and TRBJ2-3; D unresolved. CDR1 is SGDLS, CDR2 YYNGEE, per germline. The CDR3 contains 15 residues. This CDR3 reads CASSVVQAGTDTQYF. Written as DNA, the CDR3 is TGCGCCAGCAGCGTAGTTCAGGCAGGCACAGATACGCAGTATTTT.

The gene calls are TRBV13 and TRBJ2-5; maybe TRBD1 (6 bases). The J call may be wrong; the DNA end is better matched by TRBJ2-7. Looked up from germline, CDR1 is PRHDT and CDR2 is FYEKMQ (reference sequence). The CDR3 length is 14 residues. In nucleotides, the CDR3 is TGTGCCAGCAGCTTCGAAGGGGGCTCCTACGAGCAGTACTTC. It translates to CASSFEGGSYEQYF.

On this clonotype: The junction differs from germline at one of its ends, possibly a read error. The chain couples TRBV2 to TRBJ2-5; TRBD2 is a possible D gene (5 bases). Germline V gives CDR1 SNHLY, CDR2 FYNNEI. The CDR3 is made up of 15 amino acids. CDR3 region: CASGEGLSGGETQYF. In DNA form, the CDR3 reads TGTGCCAGCGGTGAAGGTCTAAGCGGAGGAGAGACCCAGTACTTC.

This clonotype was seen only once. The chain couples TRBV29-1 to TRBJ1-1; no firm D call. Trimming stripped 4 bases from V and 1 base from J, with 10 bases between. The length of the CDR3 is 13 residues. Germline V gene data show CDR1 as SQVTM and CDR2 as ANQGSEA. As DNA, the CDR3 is TGCAGCGTTGTTCTTGTAGGGAACACTGAAGCTTTCTTT. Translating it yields CSVVLVGNTEAFF.

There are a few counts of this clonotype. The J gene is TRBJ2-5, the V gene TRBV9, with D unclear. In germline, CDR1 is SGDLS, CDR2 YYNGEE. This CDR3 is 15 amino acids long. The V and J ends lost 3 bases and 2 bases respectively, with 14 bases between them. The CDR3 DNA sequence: TGTGCCAGCAGCGCACCGGGCCCCTTGCAAGAGACCCAGTACTTC. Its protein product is CASSAPGPLQETQYF.

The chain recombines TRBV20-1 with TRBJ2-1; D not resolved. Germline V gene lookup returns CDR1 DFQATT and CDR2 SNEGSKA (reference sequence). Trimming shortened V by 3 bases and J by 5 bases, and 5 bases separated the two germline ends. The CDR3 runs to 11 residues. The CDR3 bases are TGCAGTGCTAGGACTGACAATGAGCAGTTCTTC. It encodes CSARTDNEQFF.

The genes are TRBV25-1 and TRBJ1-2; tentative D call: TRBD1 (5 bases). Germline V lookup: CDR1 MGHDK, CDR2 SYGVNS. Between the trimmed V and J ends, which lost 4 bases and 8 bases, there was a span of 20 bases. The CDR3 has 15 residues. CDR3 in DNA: TGTGCCAGCAGTGCACCCGGGACGCCCAATGGAGGCTACACCTTC. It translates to CASSAPGTPNGGYTF.

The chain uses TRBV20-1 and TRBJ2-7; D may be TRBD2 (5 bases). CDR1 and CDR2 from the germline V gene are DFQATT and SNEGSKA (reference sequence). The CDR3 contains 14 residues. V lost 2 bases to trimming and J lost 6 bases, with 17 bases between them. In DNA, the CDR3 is TGCAGTGCTAGACTCCGGGATGGGCTAGGCGAGCAGTACTTC. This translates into CSARLRDGLGEQYF.

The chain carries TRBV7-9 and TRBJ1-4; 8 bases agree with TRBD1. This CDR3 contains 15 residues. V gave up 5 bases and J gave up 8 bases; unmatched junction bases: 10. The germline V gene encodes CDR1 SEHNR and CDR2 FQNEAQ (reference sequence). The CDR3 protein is CASSVTTGVGEKLFF. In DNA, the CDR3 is TGTGCCAGCAGCGTCACGACAGGGGTTGGCGAAAAACTGTTTTTT.

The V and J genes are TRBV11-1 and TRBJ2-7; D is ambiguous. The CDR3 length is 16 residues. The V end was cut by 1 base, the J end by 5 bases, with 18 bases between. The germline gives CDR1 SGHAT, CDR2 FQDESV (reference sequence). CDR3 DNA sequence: TGTGCCAGCAGCTTAGGTCGGCTCTCTAACCGGGACGAGCAGTACTTC. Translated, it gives CASSLGRLSNRDEQYF.

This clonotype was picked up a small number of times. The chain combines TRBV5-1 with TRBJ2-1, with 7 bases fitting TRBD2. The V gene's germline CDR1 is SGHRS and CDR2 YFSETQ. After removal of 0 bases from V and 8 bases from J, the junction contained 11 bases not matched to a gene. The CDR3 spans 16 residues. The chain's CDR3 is CASSLGPSGAGDEQFF. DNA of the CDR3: TGCGCCAGCAGCTTGGGTCCGAGCGGGGCCGGCGATGAGCAGTTCTTC.

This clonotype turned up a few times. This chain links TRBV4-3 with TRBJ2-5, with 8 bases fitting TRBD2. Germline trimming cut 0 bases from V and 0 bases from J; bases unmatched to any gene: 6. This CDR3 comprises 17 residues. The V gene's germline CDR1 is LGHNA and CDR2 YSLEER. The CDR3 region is CASSQEKAGAYQETQYF. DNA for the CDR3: TGCGCCAGCAGCCAAGAGAAAGCGGGGGCGTACCAAGAGACCCAGTACTTC.

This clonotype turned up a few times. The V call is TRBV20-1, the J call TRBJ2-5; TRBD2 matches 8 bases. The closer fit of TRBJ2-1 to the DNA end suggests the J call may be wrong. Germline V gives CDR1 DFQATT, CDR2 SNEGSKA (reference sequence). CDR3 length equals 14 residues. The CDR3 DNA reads TGCAGTGCCTGGATACCCGGGACTAGCAATGAGCAGTTCTTC. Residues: CSAWIPGTSNEQFF.

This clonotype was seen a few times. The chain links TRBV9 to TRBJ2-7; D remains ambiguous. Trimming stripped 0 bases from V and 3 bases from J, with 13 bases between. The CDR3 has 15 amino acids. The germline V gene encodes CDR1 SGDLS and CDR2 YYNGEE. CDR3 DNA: TGTGCCAGCAGCGTAGGTGGCCCCCCGGACTACGAGCAGTACTTC. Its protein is CASSVGGPPDYEQYF. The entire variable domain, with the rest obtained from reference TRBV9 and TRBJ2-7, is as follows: DSGVTQTPKHLITATGQRVTLRCSPRSGDLSVYWYQQSLDQGLQFLIQYYNGEERAKGNILERFSAQQFPDLHSELNLSSLELGDSALYFCASSVGGPPDYEQYFGPGTRLTVT.

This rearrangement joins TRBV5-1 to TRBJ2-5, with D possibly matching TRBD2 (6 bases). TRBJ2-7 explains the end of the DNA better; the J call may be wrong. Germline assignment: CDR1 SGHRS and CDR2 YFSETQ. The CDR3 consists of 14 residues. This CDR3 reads CASSPERGGYEQYF. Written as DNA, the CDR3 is TGCGCCAGCAGCCCCGAAAGGGGAGGATACGAGCAGTACTTC.

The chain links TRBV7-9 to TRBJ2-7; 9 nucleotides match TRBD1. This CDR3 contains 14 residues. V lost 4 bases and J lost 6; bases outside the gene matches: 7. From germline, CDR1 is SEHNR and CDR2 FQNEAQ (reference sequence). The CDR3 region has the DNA TGTGCCAGCAGCTCAAGGGACAGGGTATCCGAGCAGTACTTC. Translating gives CASSSRDRVSEQYF.

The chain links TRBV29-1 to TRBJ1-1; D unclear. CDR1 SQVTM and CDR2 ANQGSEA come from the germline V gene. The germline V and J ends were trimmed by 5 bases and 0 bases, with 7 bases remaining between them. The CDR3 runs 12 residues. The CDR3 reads CSVTVMNTEAFF. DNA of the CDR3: TGCAGCGTTACAGTCATGAACACTGAAGCTTTCTTT.

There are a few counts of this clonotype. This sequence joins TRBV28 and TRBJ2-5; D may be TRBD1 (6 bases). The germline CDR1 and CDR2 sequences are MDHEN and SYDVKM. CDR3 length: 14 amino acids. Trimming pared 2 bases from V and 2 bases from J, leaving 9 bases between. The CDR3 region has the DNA TGTGCCAGCAGTTTAGACAGGCCGCAAGAGACCCAGTACTTC. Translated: CASSLDRPQETQYF. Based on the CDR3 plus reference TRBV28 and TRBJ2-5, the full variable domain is DVKVTQSSRYLVKRTGEKVFLECVQDMDHENMFWYRQDPGLGLRLIYFSYDVKMKEKGDIPEGYSVSREKKERFSLILESASTNQTSMYLCASSLDRPQETQYFGPGTRLLVL.

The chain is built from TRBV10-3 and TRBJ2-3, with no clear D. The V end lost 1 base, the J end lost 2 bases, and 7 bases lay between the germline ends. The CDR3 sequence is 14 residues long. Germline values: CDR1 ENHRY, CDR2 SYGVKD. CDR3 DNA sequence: TGTGCCATCAGTGAGTACGAGGCCACAGATACGCAGTATTTT. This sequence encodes CAISEYEATDTQYF.

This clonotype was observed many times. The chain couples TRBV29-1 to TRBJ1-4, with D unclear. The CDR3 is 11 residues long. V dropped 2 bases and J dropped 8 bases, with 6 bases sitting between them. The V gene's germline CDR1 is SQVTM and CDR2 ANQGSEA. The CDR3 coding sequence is TGCAGCGTTGAACAGTCAGAAAAACTGTTTTTT. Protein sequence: CSVEQSEKLFF.

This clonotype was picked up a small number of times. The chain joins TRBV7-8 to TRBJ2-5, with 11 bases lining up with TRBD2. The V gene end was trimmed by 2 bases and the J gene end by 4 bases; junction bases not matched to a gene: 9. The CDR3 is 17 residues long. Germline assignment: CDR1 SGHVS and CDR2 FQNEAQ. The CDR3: CASSLLETSGTGETQYF. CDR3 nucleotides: TGTGCCAGCAGCTTATTGGAGACTAGCGGGACAGGAGAGACCCAGTACTTC.

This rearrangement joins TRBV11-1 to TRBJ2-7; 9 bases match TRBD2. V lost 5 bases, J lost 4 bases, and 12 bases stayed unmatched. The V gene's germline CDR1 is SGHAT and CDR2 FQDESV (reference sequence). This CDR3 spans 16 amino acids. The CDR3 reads CASSPRAASGAYEQYF. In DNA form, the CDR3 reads TGTGCCAGCAGCCCCAGGGCGGCTAGCGGGGCTTACGAGCAGTACTTC. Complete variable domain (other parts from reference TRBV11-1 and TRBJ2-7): EAEVAQSPRYKITEKSQAVAFWCDPISGHATLYWYRQILGQGPELLVQFQDESVVDDSQLPKDRFSAERLKGVDSTLKIQPAELGDSAMYLCASSPRAASGAYEQYFGPGTRLTVT.

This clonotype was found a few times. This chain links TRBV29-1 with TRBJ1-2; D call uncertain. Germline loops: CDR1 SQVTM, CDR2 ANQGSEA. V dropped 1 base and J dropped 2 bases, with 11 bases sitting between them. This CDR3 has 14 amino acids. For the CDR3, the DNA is TGCAGCGTTGAAGGGACCACCGGGAACTATGGCTACACCTTC. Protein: CSVEGTTGNYGYTF.

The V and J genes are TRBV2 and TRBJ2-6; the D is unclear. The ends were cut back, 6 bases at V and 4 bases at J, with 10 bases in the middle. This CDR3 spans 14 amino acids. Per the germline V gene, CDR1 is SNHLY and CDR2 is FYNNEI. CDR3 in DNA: TGTGCCAGCAGGCTTGAAGCCGGGGCCAACGTCCTGACTTTC. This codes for CASRLEAGANVLTF.

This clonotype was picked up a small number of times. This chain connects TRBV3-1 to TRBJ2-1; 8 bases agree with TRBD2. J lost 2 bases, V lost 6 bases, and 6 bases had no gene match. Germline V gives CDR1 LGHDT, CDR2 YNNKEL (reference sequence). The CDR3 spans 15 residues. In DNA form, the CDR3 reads TGTGCCAGCAGTGAGCGGGAGCATGCCTACAATGAGCAGTTCTTC. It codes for CASSEREHAYNEQFF.